Below, 32 T cell receptor beta chains from the same sample are listed, as sequenced in a study of T-cell reconstitution after alpha-beta-depleted transplantation in children. Construction of the TCRbeta library involved unique molecular identifiers. TCRdb independently ran MiXCR on the PCR reads; one entry per CDR3 protein. The sample shows 200,000 to 250,000 distinct CDR3 sequences, about 12% of them seen only once. The material sequenced was PBMCs from the stem cell graft donor, taken from the stem cell graft. The receptors derive from a human donor who donated a stem cell graft to a child with acute lymphoblastic leukemia.

This clonotype was seen at least ten times. The chain links TRBV20-1 to TRBJ2-7; 7 positions agree with TRBD1. CDR3 length equals 13 residues. V lost 4 bases to trimming and J lost 3 bases; unmatched junction nucleotides: 6. Germline CDR1 DFQATT, CDR2 SNEGSKA (reference sequence). In DNA, the CDR3 is TGCAGTGCTATCGGGACAGCCGTCTACGAGCAGTACTTC. Translated, it gives CSAIGTAVYEQYF.

With respect to this clonotype: A much larger clone lies a single base off, so this may be a read error. This sequence joins TRBV4-2 and TRBJ1-1; maybe TRBD1 (5 bases). The CDR3 loop spans 17 amino acids. Germline V gives CDR1 LGHNA, CDR2 YNFKEQ. CDR3 nucleotide sequence: TGTGCCAGCAGCCAAGCTCAGTTGGTCAGGGAAAACACTGTAGCTTTCTTT. As protein: CASSQAQLVRENTVAFF.

Many counts were recorded for this clonotype. This rearrangement joins TRBV5-1 to TRBJ1-1; 11 bases line up with TRBD1. The CDR3 is made up of 12 amino acids. V lost 7 bases to trimming and J lost 7 bases; unmatched junction nucleotides: 3. CDR1 is SGHRS and CDR2 is YFSETQ in the germline V gene. CDR3 nucleotides: TGCGCCAGCCGGGGACAGGGGGTTGAAGCTTTCTTT. As protein: CASRGQGVEAFF.

Regarding this clonotype: A much more abundant neighbour one base away suggests this may be a read error. The rearrangement links TRBV7-2 to TRBJ2-3, with TRBD2 as a possible D gene (6 bases). The germline V and J ends were trimmed by 2 bases and 2 bases, with 11 bases remaining between them. The CDR3 has 15 amino acids. Germline V gene sequence: CDR1 SGHTA, CDR2 FQGNSA. The chain's CDR3 is CASSLLAPATDTQYF. CDR3 nucleotide sequence: TGTGCCAGCAGCTTACTAGCGCCGGCCACAGATACGCAGTATTTT.

This clonotype has a count of ten or more. The gene calls are TRBV12-5 and TRBJ2-1, with 9 bases fitting TRBD1. The J segment lost 4 bases and the V segment lost 1 base, leaving 2 bases of the junction unmatched. The germline V gene encodes CDR1 LGHNT and CDR2 FRNRAP. The CDR3 is 15 residues long. The CDR3 region is CASGLDRGPYNEQFF. CDR3 bases: TGTGCTAGTGGTTTGGACAGGGGGCCGTACAATGAGCAGTTCTTC. Looking up the rest from reference TRBV12-5 and TRBJ2-1 gives the full variable domain: DARVTQTPRHKVTEMGQEVTMRCQPILGHNTVFWYRQTMMQGLELLAYFRNRAPLDDSGMPKDRFSAEMPDATLATLKIQPSEPRDSAVYFCASGLDRGPYNEQFFGPGTRLTVL.

This clonotype was counted at least ten times. The chain joins TRBV10-3 to TRBJ1-5; possibly TRBD1 for D (6 bases). CDR3 length: 17 amino acids. Germline lookup yields CDR1 ENHRY and CDR2 SYGVKD. The V and J ends lost 0 bases and 1 base respectively, with 13 bases between them. The CDR3 is CAISESKTGTSNQPQHF. CDR3 DNA: TGTGCCATCAGTGAGTCCAAAACAGGGACCAGCAATCAGCCCCAGCATTTT.

The table lists this clonotype with many counts. V gene TRBV20-1 combines with J gene TRBJ2-6; no clear D. Germline values: CDR1 DFQATT, CDR2 SNEGSKA (reference sequence). This CDR3 is 14 amino acids long. V shed 3 bases and J shed 0 bases, with 6 bases lying between them. CDR3 DNA sequence: TGCAGTGCTAGTTCTAGCTCTGGGGCCAACGTCCTGACTTTC. Residues: CSASSSSGANVLTF.

In this sample, this clonotype turned up many times. This rearrangement joins TRBV20-1 to TRBJ1-2, with a weak D call TRBD1 (5 bases). Germline loops: CDR1 DFQATT, CDR2 SNEGSKA (reference sequence). V lost 0 bases and J 0 bases, leaving 17 bases between the germline ends. CDR3 size: 17 residues. CDR3 sequence: CSARDPGLFPANYGYTF. As DNA, the CDR3 is TGCAGTGCTAGAGATCCGGGACTCTTCCCAGCTAACTATGGCTACACCTTC.

This chain links TRBV7-9 with TRBJ2-3; tentatively, D is TRBD1 (5 bases). The ends were cut back, 1 base at V and 6 bases at J, with 14 bases in the middle. CDR3 length: 15 residues. Germline values: CDR1 SEHNR, CDR2 FQNEAQ (reference sequence). The DNA for the CDR3 is TGTGCCAGCAGCTTAGTGTTGCAGGGTTCCGATACGCAGTATTTT. This translates into CASSLVLQGSDTQYF.

This clonotype was recorded many times. The chain links TRBV20-1 to TRBJ1-5; D is unresolved. There are 13 residues in the CDR3. Per the germline V gene, CDR1 is DFQATT and CDR2 is SNEGSKA (reference sequence). V dropped 0 bases and J dropped 5 bases, with 8 bases sitting between them. This chain's CDR3 is CSARDFGYQPQHF. The DNA for the CDR3 is TGCAGTGCTAGAGATTTCGGCTATCAGCCCCAGCATTTT.

This rearrangement joins TRBV5-1 to TRBJ1-3; the D is unclear. CDR3 size: 16 residues. Germline lookup yields CDR1 SGHRS and CDR2 YFSETQ. Trimming pared 0 bases from V and 0 bases from J, leaving 10 bases between. The CDR3 DNA is TGCGCCAGCAGCTTGGAGAGCGGGAGCTCTGGAAACACCATATATTTT. Amino acids: CASSLESGSSGNTIYF.

In its sample, this clonotype was seen many times. The rearrangement links TRBV4-3 to TRBJ1-3; a weak D match, TRBD1 (5 bases). With 0 bases removed from V and 9 bases from J, the gap between germline ends came to 21 bases. Germline V lookup: CDR1 LGHNA, CDR2 YSLEER. There are 17 residues in the CDR3. The CDR3 spells CASSQDSWGRVSSTIYF. The CDR3 DNA is TGCGCCAGCAGCCAAGATTCTTGGGGCAGGGTCTCAAGCACCATATATTTT.

This clonotype was observed at least ten times. The genes are TRBV20-1 and TRBJ2-1; no firm D call. The V end lost 5 bases, the J end lost 6 bases, and 14 bases lay between the germline ends. Germline CDR1 DFQATT, CDR2 SNEGSKA (reference sequence). This CDR3 spans 13 amino acids. CDR3 coding DNA: TGCAGTGCTGTACGCAGAGAGCGCAATGAGCAGTTCTTC. This sequence encodes CSAVRRERNEQFF.

This clonotype was detected many times. The chain is built from TRBV27 and TRBJ2-7, with TRBD2 matching 8 bases. The CDR3 has 15 amino acids. The V segment lost 4 bases and the J segment 0 bases; nucleotides outside the gene matches: 5. CDR1 is MNHEY, CDR2 SMNVEV, per germline (reference sequence). CDR3 amino acids: CASSSGGGSSYEQYF. CDR3 nucleotides: TGTGCCAGCAGTTCGGGCGGGGGGTCCTCCTACGAGCAGTACTTC.

Only one count was recorded for this clonotype. One base away lies a much larger clone, so this may be a sequencing read error. Here the CDR3 omits its conserved ending phenylalanine or tryptophan, so a read error is the likely source. The chain couples TRBV19 to TRBJ1-1, with a weak D call TRBD1 (6 bases). Per the germline V gene, CDR1 is LNHDA and CDR2 is SQIVND (reference sequence). The CDR3 is made up of 15 amino acids. The germline V and J ends were trimmed by 3 bases and 1 base, with 12 bases remaining between them. CDR3 sequence (DNA): TGTGCCAGTAGTATTTGGGCCAGGGGGAACACTGAAGCTTTCTTG. It yields the protein CASSIWARGNTEAFL.

This clonotype was picked up a small number of times. The chain links TRBV5-5 to TRBJ1-3, with 8 bases lining up with TRBD1. Germline V gene lookup returns CDR1 SGHKS and CDR2 YYEKEE (reference sequence). The CDR3 runs 14 residues. The V and J ends lost 4 bases and 5 bases, in that order; junction bases with no gene match: 5. The CDR3 loop is CASSLDRGRNTIYF. CDR3 DNA sequence: TGTGCCAGCAGCCTAGACAGGGGAAGAAACACCATATATTTT.

This clonotype was counted at least ten times. The chain carries TRBV28 and TRBJ1-6; 7 positions match TRBD1. Trimming removed 6 bases from V and 4 bases from J; junction bases left unmatched: 3. This CDR3 comprises 14 residues. Germline V lookup: CDR1 MDHEN, CDR2 SYDVKM. As DNA, the CDR3 is TGTGCCAGCAGCACGACAGGGTATAATTCACCCCTCCACTTT. Translating it yields CASSTTGYNSPLHF.

Only a few counts were recorded for this clonotype. V is TRBV19 and J is TRBJ2-1, with D perhaps TRBD1 (6 bases). V lost 7 bases, J lost 9 bases, and 16 bases lay in between. The germline gives CDR1 LNHDA, CDR2 SQIVND (reference sequence). There are 13 residues in the CDR3. The CDR3 nucleotides read TGTGCCAGTATACTACAGGGATCAACTGAGCAGTTCTTC. Its translation: CASILQGSTEQFF. The variable domain in full, with the rest retrieved from reference TRBV19 and TRBJ2-1, is DGGITQSPKYLFRKEGQNVTLSCEQNLNHDAMYWYRQDPGQGLRLIYYSQIVNDFQKGDIAEGYSVSREKKESFPLTVTSAQKNPTAFYLCASILQGSTEQFFGPGTRLTVL.

About this clonotype itself: This may be a read error: a much more frequent sequence differs by one nucleotide. This chain joins TRBV12-3 or TRBV12-4 and TRBJ2-7; 8 bases agree with TRBD2. The CDR3 is made up of 14 amino acids. CDR3 DNA sequence: TGTGCCAGCAGTTGGGTCGGGGGGGCCTACGACCAGTACTTC. Translating it yields CASSWVGGAYDQYF.

This clonotype has ten or more counts. The chain combines TRBV12-3 or TRBV12-4 with TRBJ1-5; 9 positions agree with TRBD1. The length of the CDR3 is 15 residues. V lost 5 bases, J lost 2 bases, and 4 bases stayed unmatched. CDR3 loop: CASSGWDRGNQPQHF. CDR3 sequence (DNA): TGTGCCAGCAGTGGTTGGGACAGGGGCAATCAGCCCCAGCATTTT.

This clonotype was seen many times. V is TRBV5-1 and J is TRBJ1-2; maybe TRBD1 (6 bases). The CDR3 is 16 residues long. Per the germline V gene, CDR1 is SGHRS and CDR2 is YFSETQ. Trimming cost V 4 bases and J 4 bases, with 20 bases left between them. The CDR3 region is CASSPQGSQTLYGYTF. The CDR3 DNA reads as TGCGCCAGCAGCCCACAGGGTTCCCAAACCCTCTATGGCTACACCTTC.

This clonotype came up a few times. This sequence joins TRBV5-1 and TRBJ2-7; 12 bases line up with TRBD1. The J segment lost 5 bases and the V segment lost 3 bases, leaving 12 bases of the junction unmatched. The CDR3 runs 17 residues. Germline CDR1 is SGHRS and CDR2 is YFSETQ. The CDR3 DNA sequence: TGCGCCAGCAGCTGGAGGACAGACGGGACAGGGGGCCACGAGCAGTACTTC. It specifies CASSWRTDGTGGHEQYF.

In its sample, this clonotype was seen many times. This chain uses TRBV27 with TRBJ1-6, with TRBD1 identical over 8 bases. CDR1 and CDR2 from the germline V gene are MNHEY and SMNVEV (reference sequence). The CDR3 extends over 14 amino acids. Germline trimming cut 3 bases from V and 13 bases from J; bases unmatched to any gene: 8. This chain's CDR3 is CASSFVGTGHPLHF. The CDR3 coding sequence is TGTGCCAGCAGTTTCGTCGGGACAGGTCATCCCCTCCACTTT.

This clonotype was recorded many times. This chain uses TRBV12-3 or TRBV12-4 with TRBJ2-5; perhaps TRBD1 as D (5 bases). The CDR3 has 13 residues. Trimming cost V 4 bases and J 7 bases, with 13 bases left between them. In DNA, the CDR3 is TGTGCCAGCAGTTATCAGGGTCCGGTGACCCAGTACTTC. This translates into CASSYQGPVTQYF.

This clonotype was counted ten times or more. The chain uses TRBV5-6 and TRBJ2-3, with D possibly being TRBD1 or TRBD2 (6 bases each). Trimming removed 1 base from V and 6 bases from J, with 9 bases in between. The CDR3 totals 13 residues. Germline loops: CDR1 SGHDT, CDR2 YYEEEE. The CDR3 sequence is CASSLRGVDTQYF. The CDR3 DNA follows: TGTGCCAGCAGCTTGAGGGGGGTCGATACGCAGTATTTT.

This clonotype occurred many times. The chain links TRBV20-1 to TRBJ2-7, with 9 bases aligning to TRBD1. The ends lost 6 bases at V and 2 bases at J; junction bases unmatched: 5. CDR3 size: 13 residues. Germline assignment: CDR1 DFQATT and CDR2 SNEGSKA (reference sequence). CDR3 region: CSAPDRGTYEQYF. CDR3 bases: TGCAGTGCGCCGGACAGGGGAACCTACGAGCAGTACTTC.

This clonotype was detected ten times or more. The chain joins TRBV28 to TRBJ2-1; D not certain. Germline CDR1 MDHEN, CDR2 SYDVKM. The CDR3 runs 11 residues. V gave up 8 bases and J gave up 10 bases, with 12 bases separating them. The CDR3 here is CASDRAREQFF. CDR3 in DNA: TGTGCCAGCGATCGAGCGCGCGAGCAGTTCTTC.

This clonotype has at least ten counts. The V call is TRBV6-1, the J call TRBJ2-7, with 9 positions matching TRBD1. J gave up 2 bases and V 8 bases, and 7 bases lay outside the gene matches. The CDR3 loop spans 14 amino acids. Germline CDR1 reads MNHNS; CDR2 reads SASEGT. CDR3 amino acids: CASRSRTGAYEQYF. The CDR3, as DNA: TGTGCCAGCCGAAGTCGGACAGGGGCCTACGAGCAGTACTTC.

This clonotype was found many times. The genes are TRBV20-1 and TRBJ2-5; D uncertain. Germline V CDR1 and CDR2: DFQATT, SNEGSKA (reference sequence). The CDR3 is made up of 15 amino acids. This CDR3 is CSLFRRSTYQETQYF. CDR3 sequence (DNA): TGCAGCCTTTTTCGGCGGAGCACCTACCAAGAGACCCAGTACTTC.

The V and J genes are TRBV7-2 and TRBJ2-5; TRBD2 matches 7 bases. This CDR3 is 14 amino acids long. The V gene end was trimmed by 5 bases and the J gene end by 5 bases; junction bases not matched to a gene: 8. CDR1 and CDR2 (germline): SGHTA, FQGNSA. CDR3 coding DNA: TGTGCCAGCAGCGTGACTAGCAGCCGGGAGACCCAGTACTTC. Its translation: CASSVTSSRETQYF.

V is TRBV10-3 and J is TRBJ2-3; a weak D match, TRBD2 (6 bases). Trimming cost V 11 bases and J 8 bases, with 20 bases left between them. The CDR3 is 13 residues long. Germline V lookup: CDR1 ENHRY, CDR2 SYGVKD. The CDR3 sequence is CAARLASGGTQYF. CDR3 coding DNA: TGTGCCGCCCGCCTAGCGAGTGGGGGTACGCAGTATTTT.

Only a few counts were recorded for this clonotype. The rearrangement links TRBV20-1 to TRBJ2-7, with 8 bases fitting TRBD2. J gave up 1 base and V 6 bases, and 11 bases lay outside the gene matches. Germline-derived CDR1 and CDR2 are DFQATT and SNEGSKA (reference sequence). The CDR3 spans 15 residues. CDR3 in DNA: TGCAGTGCCCAGAGCTTGCCTAGCGGGTCCTACGAGCAGTACTTC. Its translation: CSAQSLPSGSYEQYF.